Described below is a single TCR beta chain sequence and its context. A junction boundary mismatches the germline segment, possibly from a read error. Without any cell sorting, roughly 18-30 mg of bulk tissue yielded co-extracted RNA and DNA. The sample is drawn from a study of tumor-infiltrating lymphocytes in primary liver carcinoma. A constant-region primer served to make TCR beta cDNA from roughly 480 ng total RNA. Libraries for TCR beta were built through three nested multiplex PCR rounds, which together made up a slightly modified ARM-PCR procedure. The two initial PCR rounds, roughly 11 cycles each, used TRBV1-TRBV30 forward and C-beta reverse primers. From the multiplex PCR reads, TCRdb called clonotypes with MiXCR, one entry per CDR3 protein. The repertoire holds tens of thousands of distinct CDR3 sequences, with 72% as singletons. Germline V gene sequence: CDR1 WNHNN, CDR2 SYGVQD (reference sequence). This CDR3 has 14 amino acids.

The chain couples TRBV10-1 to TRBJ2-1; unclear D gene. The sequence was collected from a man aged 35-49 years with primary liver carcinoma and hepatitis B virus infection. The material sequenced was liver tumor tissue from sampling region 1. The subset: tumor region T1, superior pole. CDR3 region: CASSDISSYSEQFF. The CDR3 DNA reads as TGTGCCAGCAGCGACATAAGCTCCTACAGTGAGCAGTTCTTC.